Listed below are T cell receptor beta chains from one sample, sequenced in a study of human T cells and chemical hapten exposure. One entry per CDR3 protein results from TCRdb running MiXCR on the RACE reads. Among 90,000 to 120,000 distinct CDR3 sequences listed, 9.5% to 11% were seen once. Source: whole blood, taken in connection with sensitization to the hapten diphenylcyclopropenone (DPC). Source of these receptors: a woman aged 40 to 49 with alopecia areata. Some clones in this sample may be carry-over from other donors' samples. Each CDR3 is given with its conserved first and last residue. The D gene is left open where the match is weak. Clone size, where shown, is once, few, many, or a class for clones that have expanded.

-,16,TRBV20-1,TRBJ2-1,few,TGCAGTGCTAGCGCAGGGGGGACTAGAGGTATCTATGAGCAGTTCTTC,CSASAGGTRGIYEQFF
-,12,TRBV7-2,TRBJ2-3,many,TGTGCCAGCAGAACTAGCACAGATACGCAGTATTTT,CASRTSTDTQYF
TRBD2,19,TRBV6-2/TRBV6-3,TRBJ2-7,many,TGTGCCAGCCTAACCGGAACGGGACTAGCGGGTATATATCCCTACGAGCAGTACTTC,CASLTGTGLAGIYPYEQYF
TRBD2,17,TRBV7-2,TRBJ2-3,few,TGTGCCAGCAGCCCTGTAGGGGCGGCGGGAGGGTTAGATACGCAGTATTTT,CASSPVGAAGGLDTQYF
TRBD1,19,TRBV10-3,TRBJ1-1,-,TGTGCCATCAGTGGGGACAGGGGAGTCTTAGGTTGGACGAACACTGAAGCTTTCTTT,CAISGDRGVLGWTNTEAFF
-,15,TRBV4-1,TRBJ2-3,few,TGCGCCAGCAGCCAAGTGCCAGGGGGGACAGATACGCAGTATTTT,CASSQVPGGTDTQYF
TRBD2,18,TRBV9,TRBJ2-6,-,TGTGCCAGCACCGCGGGGGGCAGGGTGAGCTCTGGGGCCAACGTCCTGACTTTC,CASTAGGRVSSGANVLTF
TRBD2,17,TRBV28,TRBJ2-1,many,TGTGCCAGCAGTCATTCAGCGGGAGATGTAACCTACAATGAGCAGTTCTTC,CASSHSAGDVTYNEQFF
-,12,TRBV7-9,TRBJ1-4,few,TGTGCCAGCGGGGGGCAGAGGGAAAAACTGTTTTTT,CASGGQREKLFF
-,13,TRBV6-6,TRBJ1-4,-,TGTGCCAGCAGCAGGGAAGTCGGCGAAAAACTGTTTTTT,CASSREVGEKLFF
-,12,TRBV12-3/TRBV12-4,TRBJ2-7,-,TGTGCCAGCAGTTTTTTTATGGGGGAGCAGTACTTC,CASSFFMGEQYF
-,16,TRBV20-1,TRBJ2-7,-,TGCAGTGCCCAGGGGCAAGGGGCGCATGGAGCTGGCGAGCAGTACTTC,CSAQGQGAHGAGEQYF
-,16,TRBV5-1,TRBJ2-4,few,TGCGCCAGCAGCTTGGTGGTTGGGGCGCATCTAGGCATTCAGTACTTC,CASSLVVGAHLGIQYF
TRBD1,15,TRBV27,TRBJ2-7,-,TGTGCCAGCAGTTTCGACAGGGGGCAGGTGAACGAGCAGTACTTC,CASSFDRGQVNEQYF
-,15,TRBV23-1,TRBJ2-7,many,TGCGCCAGCAGTCCGAGAGAGGGAAGCTCCTACGAGCAGTACTTC,CASSPREGSSYEQYF
TRBD1,16,TRBV4-2,TRBJ1-1,-,TGTGCCAGCAGCCCAACGGACAGGGCCGTGAACACTGAAGCTTTCTTT,CASSPTDRAVNTEAFF
TRBD1,14,TRBV5-1,TRBJ2-7,-,TGCGCCAGCAGCTTGGTGACAGGGTCCTACGAGCAGTACTTC,CASSLVTGSYEQYF
TRBD2,17,TRBV6-2/TRBV6-3,TRBJ2-1,few,TGTGCCAGCAGTTCCCCTAGCGGGAGAGGTCGACGCAATGAGCAGTTCTTC,CASSSPSGRGRRNEQFF
-,11,TRBV12-3/TRBV12-4,TRBJ2-1,few,TGTGCCAGCAGTCCCCGCGGCGAGCAGTTCTTC,CASSPRGEQFF
-,14,TRBV10-3,TRBJ1-2,many,TGTGCCATCACCTCCAGCGGACTTGGTCATGGCTACACCTTC,CAITSSGLGHGYTF
-,16,TRBV20-1,TRBJ2-2,many,TGCAGTGCTAGAGTCACGGGGGAGAGGGGCACCGGGGAGCTGTTTTTT,CSARVTGERGTGELFF
-,13,TRBV28,TRBJ2-7,few,TGTGCCAGCAGTTTATTGTCCCCCGGGGAGCAGTACTTC,CASSLLSPGEQYF
-,13,TRBV28,TRBJ2-5,few,TGTGCCAGCAGAGATCACAGGAAAGAGACCCAGTACTTC,CASRDHRKETQYF
-,11,TRBV15,TRBJ1-1,many,TGTGCCACCAGCAGGGGCCTGGGAGCTTTCTTT,CATSRGLGAFF
-,13,TRBV28,TRBJ1-5,-,TGTGCCAGCAGTTCCCGGGGCAATCAGCCCCAGCATTTT,CASSSRGNQPQHF
TRBD2,15,TRBV28,TRBJ2-4,few,TGTGCCAGCAGCCAAGGGGGACTAGCGGGAGACATTCAGTACTTC,CASSQGGLAGDIQYF
TRBD2,15,TRBV5-4,TRBJ2-7,-,TGTGCCAGCAGCCCCTCGAGCGGGAGAGTCTACGAGCAGTACTTC,CASSPSSGRVYEQYF
-,16,TRBV7-6,TRBJ2-3,few,TGTGCCAGCAGCGCATCGGGGGGCCTTAGCACAGATACGCAGTATTTT,CASSASGGLSTDTQYF
-,13,TRBV7-2,TRBJ2-5,many,TGTGCCAGCAGCCCAGGAGGGAGAGAGACCCAGTACTTC,CASSPGGRETQYF
-,14,TRBV19,TRBJ2-6,many,TGTGCCAGTAGGTTGGGCTCTGGGGCCAACGTCCTGACTTTC,CASRLGSGANVLTF
-,19,TRBV4-3,TRBJ1-4,few,TGCGCCAGCAGCCAAGAGGCCCGGAGGGGGAATCCCTATAATGAAAAACTGTTTTTT,CASSQEARRGNPYNEKLFF
-,15,TRBV4-3,TRBJ1-2,few,TGCGCCAGCAGCCAGCAGCACAATACTAACTATGGCTACACCTTC,CASSQQHNTNYGYTF
-,16,TRBV18,TRBJ1-1,few,TGTGCCAGCTCACCATCCCAACAGGGCGTGAACACTGAAGCTTTCTTT,CASSPSQQGVNTEAFF
TRBD1,16,TRBV25-1,TRBJ2-1,few,TGTGCCAGCAGTGAATATAAAGGACAGGGCTACAATGAGCAGTTCTTC,CASSEYKGQGYNEQFF
TRBD2,14,TRBV9,TRBJ2-7,-,TGTGCCAGCAGCGTAGCCCCCCGGGGGGACGAGCAGTACTTC,CASSVAPRGDEQYF
-,17,TRBV20-1,TRBJ2-6,few,TGCAGTGCTAGGGGGGAGACAGAGAGCTCTGGGGCCAACGTCCTGACTTTC,CSARGETESSGANVLTF
-,14,TRBV6-2/TRBV6-3,TRBJ2-7,few,TGTGCCAGCAGTTACGGGCAGAGCTCCTACGAGCAGTACTTC,CASSYGQSSYEQYF
TRBD1,16,TRBV6-2/TRBV6-3,TRBJ2-7,many,TGTGCCAGCAGTAAAACCGGGACAGGGCGATCCTACGAGCAGTACTTC,CASSKTGTGRSYEQYF
TRBD2,11,TRBV28,TRBJ2-1,few,TGTGCCAGCAGCCCGGGACTAGCGTCGTTCTTC,CASSPGLASFF
-,15,TRBV6-5,TRBJ1-6,few,TGTGCCAGCAACCTAAACCGAGTCCGTAATTCACCCCTCCACTTT,CASNLNRVRNSPLHF
-,14,TRBV7-2,TRBJ1-2,-,TGTGCCAGCAGCCCCCGTCAGGGCCCCTATGGCTACACCTTC,CASSPRQGPYGYTF
-,16,TRBV5-5,TRBJ2-5,-,TGTGCCAGCAGCTTGAAACCGACCCAAGGGCAAGAGACCCAGTACTTC,CASSLKPTQGQETQYF
-,15,TRBV4-3,TRBJ1-2,-,TGCGCCAGCAGCCAAGATGGGGCAGGGCGGGGTGGCTACACCTTC,CASSQDGAGRGGYTF
-,15,TRBV24-1,TRBJ1-5,many,TGTGCCGCGGGGGTTCGAGCGGATAGCAATCAGCCCCAGCATTTT,CAAGVRADSNQPQHF
-,10,TRBV20-1,TRBJ1-1,many,TGCAGTGCTATCCAGGGCACAGCTTTCTTT,CSAIQGTAFF
-,16,TRBV2,TRBJ1-6,many,TGTGCCAGCACTCTCCTGCGGACGACTAATAATTCACCCCTCCACTTT,CASTLLRTTNNSPLHF
-,14,TRBV6-1,TRBJ1-2,-,TGTGCCAGCAGTGAGGCGGGTGTGGACTATGGCTACACCTTC,CASSEAGVDYGYTF
TRBD1,16,TRBV7-9,TRBJ2-2,-,TGTGCCAGCAGCTTACGGGACAGGGCTAACACCGGGGAGCTGTTTTTT,CASSLRDRANTGELFF
-,15,TRBV7-2,TRBJ1-5,-,TGTGCCAGCAGCTTAAACACAGGCCACAATCAGCCCCAGCATTTT,CASSLNTGHNQPQHF
-,16,TRBV18,TRBJ2-5,-,TGTGCCAGCTCACGCCGGGGCGCAAGCAACCAAGAGACCCAGTACTTC,CASSRRGASNQETQYF
TRBD1,15,TRBV2,TRBJ2-7,-,TGTGCCAGCAATCTCGAGGGGGCTACAACCTACGAGCAGTACTTC,CASNLEGATTYEQYF
-,12,TRBV29-1,TRBJ1-2,-,TGCAGCGTTGAGAGACTATCCTATGGCTACACCTTC,CSVERLSYGYTF
-,13,TRBV3-1,TRBJ1-1,-,TGTGCCAGCAGCCCCGGGACGTCGAGGGAAGCTTTCTTT,CASSPGTSREAFF